Sequencing of this TCR beta chain was carried out in a study of long-term antiretroviral therapy in people with HIV. Run at survey level, the immunoSEQ assay was version v3.0. Clones were sequenced by immunoSEQ multiplex PCR, and TCRdb holds only the in-frame ones, with some missing. The sample has 30,000 to 40,000 clones; over 90% are singletons. Trimming at V came to 3 bases and at J to 4 bases, leaving 3 bases not matched to a gene. The CDR3 has 14 amino acids. The germline CDR1 and CDR2 sequences are LGHNA and YNFKEQ. V and J are TRBV4-2 and TRBJ2-3, with 8 bases identical to TRBD1. Sequences were derived from unsorted PBMCs, sampled 4.1 years after starting antiretroviral therapy. The clonotype comes from a woman aged 45 to 65 with HIV. CDR3 nucleotides: TGTGCCAGCAGCCAGGACAGGGCTTCAGATACGCAGTATTTT. It specifies CASSQDRASDTQYF.